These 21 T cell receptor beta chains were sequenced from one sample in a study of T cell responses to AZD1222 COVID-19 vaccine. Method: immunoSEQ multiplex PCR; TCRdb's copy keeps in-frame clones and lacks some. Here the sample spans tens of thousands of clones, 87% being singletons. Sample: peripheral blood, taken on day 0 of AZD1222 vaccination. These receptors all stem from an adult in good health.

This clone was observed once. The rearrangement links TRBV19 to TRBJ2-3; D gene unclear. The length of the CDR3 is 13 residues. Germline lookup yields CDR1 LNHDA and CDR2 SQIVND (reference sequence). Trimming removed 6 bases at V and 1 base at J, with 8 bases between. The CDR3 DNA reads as TGTGCCAGTAGCATTACCGGCACAGATACGCAGTATTTT. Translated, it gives CASSITGTDTQYF.

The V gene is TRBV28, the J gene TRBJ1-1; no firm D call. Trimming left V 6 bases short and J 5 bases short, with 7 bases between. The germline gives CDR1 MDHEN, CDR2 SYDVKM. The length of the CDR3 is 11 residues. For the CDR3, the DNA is TGTGCCAGCAGCAGGCGGACTGAAGCTTTCTTT. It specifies CASSRRTEAFF. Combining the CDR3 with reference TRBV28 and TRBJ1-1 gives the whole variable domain DVKVTQSSRYLVKRTGEKVFLECVQDMDHENMFWYRQDPGLGLRLIYFSYDVKMKEKGDIPEGYSVSREKKERFSLILESASTNQTSMYLCASSRRTEAFFGQGTRLTVV.

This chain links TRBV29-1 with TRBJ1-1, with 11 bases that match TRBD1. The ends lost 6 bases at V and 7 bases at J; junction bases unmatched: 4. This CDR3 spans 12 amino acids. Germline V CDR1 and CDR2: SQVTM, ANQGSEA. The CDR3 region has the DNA TGCAGCGTACAGGGACAGGGGGGTGAAGCTTTCTTT. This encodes CSVQGQGGEAFF.

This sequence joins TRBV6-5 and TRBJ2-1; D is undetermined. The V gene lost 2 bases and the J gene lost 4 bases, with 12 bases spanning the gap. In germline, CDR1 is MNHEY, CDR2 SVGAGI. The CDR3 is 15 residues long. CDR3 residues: CASSYRAGRYNEQFF. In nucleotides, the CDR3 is TGTGCCAGCAGTTACCGGGCAGGTCGATACAATGAGCAGTTCTTC.

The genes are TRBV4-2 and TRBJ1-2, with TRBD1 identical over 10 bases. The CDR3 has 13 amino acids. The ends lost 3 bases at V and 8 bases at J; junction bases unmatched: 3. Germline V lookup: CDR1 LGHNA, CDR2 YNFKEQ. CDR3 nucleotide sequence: TGTGCCAGCAGCCAGACAGGGGGCTGGGGCTACACCTTC. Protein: CASSQTGGWGYTF.

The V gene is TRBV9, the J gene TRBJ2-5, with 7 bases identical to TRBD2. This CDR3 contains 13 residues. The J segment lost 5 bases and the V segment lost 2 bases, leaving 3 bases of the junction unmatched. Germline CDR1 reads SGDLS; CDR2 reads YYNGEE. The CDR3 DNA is TGTGCCAGCAGCGTCGGGGGGAGCGAGACCCAGTACTTC. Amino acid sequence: CASSVGGSETQYF.

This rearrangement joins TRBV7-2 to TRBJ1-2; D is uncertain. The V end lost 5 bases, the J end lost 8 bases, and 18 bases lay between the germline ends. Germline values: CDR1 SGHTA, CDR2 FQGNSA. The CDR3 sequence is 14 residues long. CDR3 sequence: CASSQTFVFLGYTF. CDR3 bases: TGTGCCAGCAGCCAGACGTTCGTGTTCTTAGGCTACACCTTC.

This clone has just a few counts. CDR3 nucleotides: TGTGCCATCAGCCGGGTATACAAAGGTACGCAGTATTTT. This translates into CAISRVYKGTQYF. The chain uses TRBV6-2 or TRBV6-3 and TRBJ2-3; no reliable D call. The V end lost 10 bases, the J end lost 8 bases, and 19 bases lay between the germline ends. This CDR3 contains 13 residues. Germline V gene data show CDR1 as MNHEY and CDR2 as SVGEGT.

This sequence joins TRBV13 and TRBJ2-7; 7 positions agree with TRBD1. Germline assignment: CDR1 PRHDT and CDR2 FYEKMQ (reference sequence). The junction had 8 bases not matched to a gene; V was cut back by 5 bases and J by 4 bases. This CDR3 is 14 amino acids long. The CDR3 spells CASSPPEGAYEQYF. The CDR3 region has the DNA TGTGCCAGCAGCCCACCCGAGGGGGCTTACGAGCAGTACTTC.

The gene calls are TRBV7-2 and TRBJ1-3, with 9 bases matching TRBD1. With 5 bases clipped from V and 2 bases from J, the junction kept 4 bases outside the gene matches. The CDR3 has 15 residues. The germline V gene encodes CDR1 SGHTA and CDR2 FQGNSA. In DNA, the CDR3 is TGTGCCAGCAGCGCAAGGACAGGGGCTGGAAACACCATATATTTT. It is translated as CASSARTGAGNTIYF.

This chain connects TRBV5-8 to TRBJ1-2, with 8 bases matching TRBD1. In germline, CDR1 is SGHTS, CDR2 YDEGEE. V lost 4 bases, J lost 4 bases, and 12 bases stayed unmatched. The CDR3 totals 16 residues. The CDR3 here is CASSRRGTGGTYGYTF. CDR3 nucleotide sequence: TGTGCCAGCAGCCGACGCGGGACAGGTGGTACCTATGGCTACACCTTC.

CDR3 in amino acids: CASSIGTGDAEQYF. CDR3 nucleotide sequence: TGTGCCAGCAGTATTGGGACCGGGGACGCCGAGCAGTACTTC. The chain has TRBV7-2 and TRBJ2-7; either TRBD1 or TRBD2 may supply D (5 bases each). The CDR3 covers 14 residues. Trimming pared 6 bases from V and 6 bases from J, leaving 18 bases between. From germline, CDR1 is SGHTA and CDR2 FQGNSA.

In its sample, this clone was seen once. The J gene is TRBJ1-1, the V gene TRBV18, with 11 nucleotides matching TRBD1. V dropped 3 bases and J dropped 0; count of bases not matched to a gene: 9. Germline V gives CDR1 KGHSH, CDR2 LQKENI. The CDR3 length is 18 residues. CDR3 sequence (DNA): TGTGCCAGCTCACCCGCTGGGTGGGACAGGGGGATGAACACTGAAGCTTTCTTT. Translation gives CASSPAGWDRGMNTEAFF.

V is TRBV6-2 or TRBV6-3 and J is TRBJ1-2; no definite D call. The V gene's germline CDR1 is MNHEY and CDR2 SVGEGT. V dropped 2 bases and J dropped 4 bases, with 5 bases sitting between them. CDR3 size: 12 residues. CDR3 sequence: CASSYESYGYTF. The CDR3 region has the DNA TGTGCCAGCAGTTACGAGAGCTATGGCTACACCTTC.

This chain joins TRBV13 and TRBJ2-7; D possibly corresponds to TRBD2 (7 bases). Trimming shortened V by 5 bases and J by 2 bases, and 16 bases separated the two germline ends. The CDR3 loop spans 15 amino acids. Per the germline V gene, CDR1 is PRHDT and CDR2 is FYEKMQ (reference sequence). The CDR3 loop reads CASSPPGGRAYEQYF. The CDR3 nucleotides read TGTGCCAGCAGCCCCCCGGGGGGCCGGGCCTACGAGCAGTACTTC.

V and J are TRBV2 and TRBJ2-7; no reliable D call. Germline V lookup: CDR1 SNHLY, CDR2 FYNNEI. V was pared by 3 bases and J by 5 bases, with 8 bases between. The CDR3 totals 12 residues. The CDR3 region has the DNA TGTGCCAGCAGTGATAACAGAAACGAGCAGTACTTC. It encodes CASSDNRNEQYF.

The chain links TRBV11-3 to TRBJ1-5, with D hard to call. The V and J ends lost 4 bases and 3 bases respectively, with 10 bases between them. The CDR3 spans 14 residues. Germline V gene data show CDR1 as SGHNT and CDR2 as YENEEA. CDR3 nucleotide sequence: TGTGCCAGCAGCTCCTTTTGCGACAATCAGCCCCAGCATTTT. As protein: CASSSFCDNQPQHF.

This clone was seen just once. The CDR3 region is CASSLSGTGGSGNTIYF. In DNA, the CDR3 is TGCGCCAGCAGCTTATCCGGGACAGGGGGCTCTGGAAACACCATATATTTT. J is TRBJ1-3 and V is TRBV5-1; 11 nucleotides line up with TRBD1. With V trimmed by 2 bases and J by 0 bases, 4 bases remained unmatched. This CDR3 has 17 amino acids. CDR1 SGHRS and CDR2 YFSETQ come from the germline V gene.

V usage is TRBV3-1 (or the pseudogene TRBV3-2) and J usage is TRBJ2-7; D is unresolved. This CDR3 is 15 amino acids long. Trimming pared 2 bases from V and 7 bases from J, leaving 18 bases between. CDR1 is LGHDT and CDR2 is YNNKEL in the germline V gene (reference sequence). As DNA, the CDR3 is TGTGCCAGCAGCCAAAATGGGCCCCCCGCGTGGGAGCAGTACTTC. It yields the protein CASSQNGPPAWEQYF.

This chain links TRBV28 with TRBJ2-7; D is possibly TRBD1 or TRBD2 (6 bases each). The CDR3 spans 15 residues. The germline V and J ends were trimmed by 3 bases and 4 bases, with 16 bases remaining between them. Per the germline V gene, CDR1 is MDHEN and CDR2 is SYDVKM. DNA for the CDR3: TGTGCCAGCAGTTTTGGCAGGGCGGGGACATACGAGCAGTACTTC. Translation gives CASSFGRAGTYEQYF.

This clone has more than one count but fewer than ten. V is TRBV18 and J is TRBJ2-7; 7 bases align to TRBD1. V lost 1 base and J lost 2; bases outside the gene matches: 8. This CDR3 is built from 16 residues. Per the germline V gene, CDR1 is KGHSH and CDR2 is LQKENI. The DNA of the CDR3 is TGTGCCAGCTCACCACGGACAGGTCTTCTTGCCTACGAGCAGTACTTC. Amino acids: CASSPRTGLLAYEQYF. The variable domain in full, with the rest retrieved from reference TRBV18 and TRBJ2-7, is NAGVMQNPRHLVRRRGQEARLRCSPMKGHSHVYWYRQLPEEGLKFMVYLQKENIIDESGMPKERFSAEFPKEGPSILRIQQVVRGDSAAYFCASSPRTGLLAYEQYFGPGTRLTVT.